This T cell receptor beta chain was profiled in a study of control samples from healthy donors and cancer patients. Method: immunoSEQ multiplex PCR; TCRdb's copy keeps in-frame clones and lacks some. The sample contains roughly 130,000 clones, about 93% of which appear only once. With 9 bases clipped from V and 4 bases from J, the junction kept 11 bases outside the gene matches. Germline CDR1 LNHDA, CDR2 SQIVND (reference sequence). There are 17 residues in the CDR3. This receptor was taken from a man over 45 with head and neck cancer. The chain is built from TRBV19 and TRBJ2-1; 14 bases are a match to TRBD2. Sequencing was done on a sample of PBMCs. The CDR3 DNA sequence: TGTGCCAGAGAGAGGAGACTAGCGGGGGGGCCTTACAATGAGCAGTTCTTC. Translation: CARERRLAGGPYNEQFF.